Sequencing of this T cell receptor (beta chain) was carried out in a study of blood T cell repertoires in COVID-19. The trim removed 4 bases at V and 3 bases at J, leaving 3 bases unmatched. Germline CDR1 is SGHRS and CDR2 is YFSETQ. The CDR3 runs 14 residues. The repertoire was sequenced with immunoSEQ multiplex PCR; TCRdb's copy has only in-frame clones and lacks some. The repertoire holds more than 85,000 clones, with 70% to 80% as singletons. The chain joins TRBV5-1 to TRBJ2-3; the match to TRBD1 covers 9 bases. Sequenced: peripheral blood. The sequence derives from a man in his fifties or sixties with active or convalescent COVID-19. The CDR3 here is CASSIGQGTDTQYF. In DNA, the CDR3 is TGCGCCAGCAGCATAGGACAGGGGACAGATACGCAGTATTTT.